This note documents a single TCR beta chain sequence. Antigen specificity is unknown. The germline gives CDR1 MDHEN, CDR2 SYDVKM. This CDR3 has 15 amino acids. V shed 6 bases, J shed 0 bases, and the junction held 8 bases outside the gene matches. The sample comes from a study of shared clonotypes between healthy human individuals. Turning to the study itself: Each donor's CD4 naive and CD4 memory cells filled three plates apiece, CD8 naive two, and CD8 memory one. Regarding the study as a whole: All-four-donor shared clonotypes had higher generation probabilities than non-shared clonotypes did. Shared across a few donors were roughly 5.3% of the naive CD4 clonotypes. Estimated richness was generally greater in naive than memory subsets.

Profiling relied on immunoSEQ multiplex PCR, and the TCRdb table lists in-frame clones only, not all of them. Among about 680,000 clones listed, about 90% were seen once. Terminally differentiated effector memory CD45RA+ cells were excluded from the naive CD8 cells, which were CD45RO-negative and positively selected for CCR7. Sequenced: naive CD8+ T cells sorted from blood. This sequence was found in a man between 25 and 39 years old in good health. This rearrangement joins TRBV28 to TRBJ2-7, with 7 bases identical to TRBD1. The CDR3 loop is CASSRRGLGSYEQYF. CDR3 nucleotides: TGTGCCAGCAGCCGCAGGGGGTTAGGCTCCTACGAGCAGTACTTC. Full variable domain (missing parts from reference TRBV28 and TRBJ2-7): DVKVTQSSRYLVKRTGEKVFLECVQDMDHENMFWYRQDPGLGLRLIYFSYDVKMKEKGDIPEGYSVSREKKERFSLILESASTNQTSMYLCASSRRGLGSYEQYFGPGTRLTVT.